Listed here is a single T cell receptor (beta chain). Its antigen remains unidentified. The data are from a study of CD8 T cell repertoires and HIV-1 epitope variants. Background on the study: Separate wells received one of Twenty-five Gag or Nef variant peptides. Controls were a CMV, EBV and flu peptide pool, Ebola AY9 negative control, and no-peptide well. Autologous T cell-negative cells served as antigen-presenting cells in equal numbers. 1M T cells were kept uncultured as a baseline.

Sequencing was performed with immunoSEQ multiplex PCR; in TCRdb, only in-frame clones are kept and a portion is missing. The sample lists about 5,600 clones; roughly 65% were seen once. The CDR3 runs to 15 residues. Trimming at V came to 5 bases and at J to 0 bases, leaving 4 bases not matched to a gene. Germline CDR1 is SGHTA and CDR2 is FQGNSA. This sequence joins TRBV7-2 and TRBJ2-7; TRBD2 agrees at 10 bases. This receptor was obtained from a male donor with HIV. The source material was cultured CD8+ T cells derived from PBMCs. This chain's CDR3 is CASSDSGGSSYEQYF. Here the CDR3 DNA reads TGTGCCAGCAGCGATAGCGGGGGGAGCTCCTACGAGCAGTACTTC.